These T cell receptor beta chains were read from a single sample in a study of T cells in localized non-small cell lung cancer. Some clones are missing from TCRdb's copy, which holds only in-frame ones; the method was immunoSEQ multiplex PCR. The repertoire holds approximately 28,000 clones, with 80% to 85% as singletons. The input for sequencing was peripheral blood mononuclear cells, taken before any cancer treatment. The receptor set was obtained from a man aged 35-75 years with stage III lung adenocarcinoma. CDR3s leave out the opening cysteine and the closing phenylalanine or tryptophan. The order of the fields is V gene, J gene, CDR3 protein.

v_call: TRBV21-1; j_call: TRBJ1-1; cdr3_aa: ASAENRKNTEAF
v_call: TRBV7-9; j_call: TRBJ2-4; cdr3_aa: ASSPPGGLDIQY
v_call: TRBV27; j_call: TRBJ2-6; cdr3_aa: ASSLRLGGASGANVLT
v_call: TRBV19; j_call: TRBJ1-6; cdr3_aa: ASTEDFYNSPLH
v_call: TRBV18; j_call: TRBJ1-1; cdr3_aa: ASSPGTGGTEAF
v_call: TRBV28; j_call: TRBJ2-7; cdr3_aa: ASSLHLGQGNYEQY
v_call: TRBV27; j_call: TRBJ1-1; cdr3_aa: ASSPRRTGGNTEAF
v_call: TRBV28; j_call: TRBJ1-5; cdr3_aa: ASTSGTGYQPQH
v_call: TRBV6-1; j_call: TRBJ2-2; cdr3_aa: ASSPTGRWSGELF
v_call: TRBV2; j_call: TRBJ2-5; cdr3_aa: ASEQVQETQY
v_call: TRBV5-6; j_call: TRBJ2-3; cdr3_aa: ASREGFRPGTTTDTQY
v_call: TRBV7-9; j_call: TRBJ1-5; cdr3_aa: ASSLEGLNKPQH
v_call: TRBV6-1; j_call: TRBJ2-1; cdr3_aa: ASSIGVRDNEQF
v_call: TRBV19; j_call: TRBJ1-5; cdr3_aa: ASSNRGGGNQPQH
v_call: TRBV5-1; j_call: TRBJ1-4; cdr3_aa: ASSLGRQGWDEKLF
v_call: TRBV6-4; j_call: TRBJ2-2; cdr3_aa: ASGRNTGELF
v_call: TRBV5-1; j_call: TRBJ1-5; cdr3_aa: ASSLGGQGPNSNQPQH
v_call: TRBV7-9; j_call: TRBJ1-6; cdr3_aa: ASSLTNSPLH
v_call: TRBV7-8; j_call: TRBJ1-4; cdr3_aa: ASSLGDREEEKLF
v_call: TRBV2; j_call: TRBJ1-1; cdr3_aa: ASCTPPVMNTEAF
v_call: TRBV15; j_call: TRBJ2-2; cdr3_aa: ATSRVSIAGELF
v_call: TRBV5-4; j_call: TRBJ1-5; cdr3_aa: AMRWENTGSNQPQH
v_call: TRBV29-1; j_call: TRBJ2-7; cdr3_aa: SGRGGTSGAYEQY
v_call: TRBV5-1; j_call: TRBJ1-3; cdr3_aa: ASSLAGYRSGNTIY
v_call: TRBV2; j_call: TRBJ2-1; cdr3_aa: ASSAGVSYNEQF
v_call: TRBV2; j_call: TRBJ2-3; cdr3_aa: ASIELGGADTQY
v_call: TRBV4-2; j_call: TRBJ1-2; cdr3_aa: ASSQARGSSYGYT
v_call: TRBV19; j_call: TRBJ2-1; cdr3_aa: ASSIREIRGRGSYNEQF
v_call: TRBV5-1; j_call: TRBJ2-3; cdr3_aa: ASSLAASGGTQY
v_call: TRBV9; j_call: TRBJ2-2; cdr3_aa: ASSAQTGMGGELF
v_call: TRBV11-2; j_call: TRBJ1-5; cdr3_aa: ASSLGGQGFQPQH
v_call: TRBV7-8; j_call: TRBJ2-1; cdr3_aa: ASRPRGTGNNEQF
v_call: TRBV28; j_call: TRBJ2-5; cdr3_aa: ASSLATFTETQY
v_call: TRBV5-1; j_call: TRBJ1-6; cdr3_aa: ASSFESDNSPLH
v_call: TRBV9; j_call: TRBJ1-2; cdr3_aa: ASSTRTGSGYT
v_call: TRBV6-5; j_call: TRBJ2-7; cdr3_aa: ASSYRDRGSYEQY
v_call: TRBV11-1; j_call: TRBJ1-3; cdr3_aa: ASSRGERSSGNTIY
v_call: TRBV7-9; j_call: TRBJ1-6; cdr3_aa: ASSFVLNSPLH
v_call: TRBV30; j_call: TRBJ2-1; cdr3_aa: AWSRLRTSYNEQF
v_call: TRBV7-9; j_call: TRBJ1-2; cdr3_aa: ASSLPADGGYT
v_call: TRBV9; j_call: TRBJ2-7; cdr3_aa: ASSVGPDYEQY
v_call: TRBV28; j_call: TRBJ1-1; cdr3_aa: ASSLREHTEAF
v_call: TRBV4-2; j_call: TRBJ1-6; cdr3_aa: ASSQSPGTAAVPLH
v_call: TRBV5-6; j_call: TRBJ1-2; cdr3_aa: ASSLVGGYT
v_call: TRBV28; j_call: TRBJ2-3; cdr3_aa: ASRPPTDTQY
v_call: TRBV7-2; j_call: TRBJ1-2; cdr3_aa: ASSLDRVGYT
v_call: TRBV5-1; j_call: TRBJ2-7; cdr3_aa: ASSLNPLGEQY
v_call: TRBV18; j_call: TRBJ1-2; cdr3_aa: ASSPFAGGYT
v_call: TRBV19; j_call: TRBJ2-1; cdr3_aa: ASSRSAGGPSDEQF
v_call: TRBV11-1; j_call: TRBJ2-2; cdr3_aa: ASSLIMAGELF
v_call: TRBV2; j_call: TRBJ1-4; cdr3_aa: ASKLVEKLF
v_call: TRBV7-9; j_call: NA; cdr3_aa: ASSLAGGWNEQY
v_call: TRBV29-1; j_call: TRBJ1-1; cdr3_aa: SVRDSQAEAF
v_call: TRBV6-5; j_call: TRBJ2-7; cdr3_aa: ASRRDRMSYEQY
v_call: TRBV5-4; j_call: TRBJ2-3; cdr3_aa: ASSLRVAGSTDTQY
v_call: TRBV6-6; j_call: TRBJ1-2; cdr3_aa: ASSPGLNYGHT
v_call: TRBV9; j_call: TRBJ2-5; cdr3_aa: ASSAGDRLTQETQY
v_call: TRBV19; j_call: TRBJ1-5; cdr3_aa: ASSIQGSNQPQH
v_call: TRBV6-4; j_call: TRBJ2-2; cdr3_aa: ASSGQGGTGELF
v_call: TRBV5-4; j_call: TRBJ2-5; cdr3_aa: ASSLELLGTQY